Sequencing of this TCR beta chain was carried out in a study of response to subunit inactivated influenza vaccine. In regard to this clonotype: Its target is unknown.

Study conclusions and caveats: Only a handful of new T cells, the authors suggested, are recruited with each seasonal influenza vaccination.

TCRdb re-called the RT-PCR reads through MiXCR, storing one row per CDR3 protein. In the table there are 500,000 to 650,000 distinct CDR3 sequences, less than 8% of which are singletons. The CDR3 loop spans 17 amino acids. The germline V gene encodes CDR1 DFQATT and CDR2 SNEGSKA (reference sequence). Trimming at V came to 0 bases and at J to 8 bases, leaving 14 bases not matched to a gene. The TCR sequence derives from a man in his fifties or sixties who received an inactivated influenza vaccine. This chain joins TRBV20-1 and TRBJ2-1, with 9 bases matching TRBD1. The material sequenced was PBMCs from blood, taken less than 30 months after vaccination. The CDR3 sequence: CSAREGTGKARGDEQFF. In DNA, the CDR3 is TGCAGTGCTAGAGAGGGGACAGGGAAGGCGCGTGGGGATGAGCAGTTCTTC.